These 21 T cell receptor beta chains were sequenced from one sample in a study of cytomegalovirus exposure and HLA in healthy donors. This PCR relied on a set of 60 Vbeta primers and 13 Jbeta primers. Clones were sequenced by immunoSEQ multiplex PCR, and TCRdb holds only the in-frame ones, with some missing. The sample yields some 250,000 clones, about 86% seen once. Sequencing used PBMCs. The origin of the receptors is a woman aged 55-75 years in good health and CMV-seropositive.

The chain has TRBV10-3 and TRBJ2-7; D not resolved. CDR1 and CDR2 (germline): ENHRY, SYGVKD. V lost 4 bases, J lost 1 base, and 11 bases lay in between. This CDR3 region has 14 residues. CDR3 bases: TGTGCCATCAGTGGGCAGGCCAAATCCTACGAGCAGTACTTC. Encoded protein: CAISGQAKSYEQYF.

The chain has TRBV19 and TRBJ2-2; a weak D match, TRBD2 (6 bases). The CDR3 has 15 amino acids. The V end lost 4 bases, the J end lost 2 bases, and 11 bases lay between the germline ends. The germline CDR1 and CDR2 sequences are LNHDA and SQIVND (reference sequence). CDR3 DNA: TGTGCCAGTAGTAGGATCGGGAGAAACACCGGGGAGCTGTTTTTT. It specifies CASSRIGRNTGELFF. The full variable domain, with the rest looked up from reference TRBV19 and TRBJ2-2, is DGGITQSPKYLFRKEGQNVTLSCEQNLNHDAMYWYRQDPGQGLRLIYYSQIVNDFQKGDIAEGYSVSREKKESFPLTVTSAQKNPTAFYLCASSRIGRNTGELFFGEGSRLTVL.

The chain uses TRBV28 and TRBJ1-3; D remains unclear. This CDR3 is built from 17 residues. CDR1 and CDR2 from the germline V gene are MDHEN and SYDVKM. Trimming stripped 1 base from V and 0 bases from J, with 13 bases between. CDR3 region: CASSLSPLQVSGNTIYF. The CDR3 nucleotides are TGTGCCAGCAGTTTATCCCCACTTCAGGTCTCTGGAAACACCATATATTTT.

This chain joins TRBV20-1 and TRBJ2-1, with D uncertain. The CDR3 has 11 amino acids. Germline values: CDR1 DFQATT, CDR2 SNEGSKA (reference sequence). V was cut by 6 bases and J by 9 bases, with 12 bases left in between. This CDR3 is CSATRSAEQFF. The CDR3 coding sequence is TGCAGTGCCACCCGGTCTGCTGAGCAGTTCTTC.

V is TRBV10-3 and J is TRBJ2-7, with TRBD1 identical over 9 bases. Trimming cost V 10 bases and J 5 bases; bases outside gene matches: 9. This CDR3 spans 13 amino acids. Germline V gene sequence: CDR1 ENHRY, CDR2 SYGVKD. CDR3 amino acids: CATMGQGRDEQYF. CDR3 sequence (DNA): TGTGCCACGATGGGACAGGGCAGGGACGAGCAGTACTTC.

In the case of this clone: The germline gene is not matched at one end of the junction; a read error may be the cause. This sequence joins TRBV7-6 and TRBJ2-7; 10 positions match TRBD2. CDR3 size: 12 residues. Germline loops: CDR1 SGHVS, CDR2 FNYEAQ. The CDR3 region is CASGGSGRGIRF. CDR3 nucleotide sequence: TGTGCCAGCGGTGGGAGCGGGAGGGGGATACGCTTC. The full variable domain, completed using reference TRBV7-6 and TRBJ2-7, is GAGVSQSPRYKVTKRGQDVALRCDPISGHVSLYWYRQALGQGPEFLTYFNYEAQQDKSGLPNDRFSAERPEGSISTLTIQRTEQRDSAMYRCASGGSGRGIRFGPGTRLTVT.

V is TRBV5-8 and J is TRBJ2-3; TRBD1 is a possible D gene (6 bases). Germline V gene data show CDR1 as SGHTS and CDR2 as YDEGEE. V lost 4 bases and J lost 5, with 14 bases in between. CDR3 length: 14 amino acids. For the CDR3, the DNA is TGTGCCAGCAGCCCCCAGGACAGACGAGATACGCAGTATTTT. It encodes CASSPQDRRDTQYF.

This clone appeared a few times. V usage is TRBV25-1 and J usage is TRBJ2-7, with a tentative D call TRBD1 (6 bases). V dropped 5 bases and J dropped 4 bases, with 12 bases sitting between them. In germline, CDR1 is MGHDK, CDR2 SYGVNS. The CDR3 has 13 residues. CDR3 amino acids: CASSQGSGYEQYF. For the CDR3, the DNA is TGTGCCAGCAGTCAGGGGTCAGGATACGAGCAGTACTTC.

This chain connects TRBV6-1 to TRBJ2-2, with TRBD2 identical over 8 bases. V lost 2 bases and J lost 5; bases outside the gene matches: 4. The CDR3 runs 15 residues. Germline V gene data show CDR1 as MNHNS and CDR2 as SASEGT. CDR3: CASSEQASGTGELFF. CDR3 in DNA: TGTGCCAGCAGTGAACAGGCTAGCGGGACCGGGGAGCTGTTTTTT.

This clone was observed a single time. The chain recombines TRBV25-1 with TRBJ1-1; D may be TRBD1 (5 bases). V gave up 1 base and J gave up 5 bases, with 11 bases separating them. Germline CDR1 is MGHDK and CDR2 is SYGVNS. CDR3 length equals 14 residues. CDR3 in amino acids: CASSEWAGRTEAFF. The CDR3 DNA reads as TGTGCCAGCAGTGAATGGGCAGGGAGGACTGAAGCTTTCTTT.

The chain links TRBV9 to TRBJ2-3; D call uncertain. Germline CDR1 reads SGDLS; CDR2 reads YYNGEE. The CDR3 has 14 residues. V was pared by 0 bases and J by 2 bases, with 7 bases between. The CDR3 region has the DNA TGTGCCAGCAGCGTAGGGCGGATCACAGATACGCAGTATTTT. Amino acids: CASSVGRITDTQYF.

This sequence joins TRBV28 and TRBJ2-7; 8 nucleotides agree with TRBD2. The CDR3 has 15 amino acids. Per the germline V gene, CDR1 is MDHEN and CDR2 is SYDVKM. V lost 6 bases and J lost 6; bases outside the gene matches: 13. The CDR3 DNA reads as TGTGCCAGCAGGAAGTGGGGGACTAGAGGGGCCGAGCAGTACTTC. Translation: CASRKWGTRGAEQYF.

The V call is TRBV15, the J call TRBJ2-3, with 9 bases lining up with TRBD2. This CDR3 is 18 amino acids long. CDR1 is LNHNV and CDR2 is YYDKDF in the germline V gene (reference sequence). V shed 5 bases, J shed 0 bases, and the junction held 12 bases outside the gene matches. The CDR3 spells CATSPSGRLWASTDTQYF. The CDR3 DNA reads TGTGCCACCAGCCCCAGCGGGAGGTTATGGGCTAGCACAGATACGCAGTATTTT.

CDR3 DNA: TGTGCCAGCAGCAAAGTAGTGGGAGTTAGCTGTACGCAGTATTTT. Its translation is CASSKVVGVSCTQYF. The V and J genes are TRBV21-1 and TRBJ2-3; the table assigns TRBD2, which was not confirmed against the DNA. TRBV21-1 is a pseudogene locus. The CDR3 is 15 amino acids.

The CDR3 reads CASRDRVGEAFF. Here the CDR3 DNA reads TGTGCCAGCAGAGACAGGGTGGGGGAAGCTTTCTTT. The chain is built from TRBV6-1 and TRBJ1-1; 7 positions agree with TRBD1. This CDR3 spans 12 amino acids. CDR1 and CDR2 (germline): MNHNS, SASEGT. V lost 6 bases and J lost 8; bases outside the gene matches: 6.

The chain has TRBV2 and TRBJ2-7, with D possibly matching TRBD1 (6 bases). The CDR3 has 15 amino acids. Trimming removed 4 bases from V and 2 bases from J, with 15 bases in between. The V gene's germline CDR1 is SNHLY and CDR2 FYNNEI. The CDR3 DNA follows: TGTGCCAGCAGTGCTGGGCAGGGGCACCCCTACGAGCAGTACTTC. Amino acid sequence: CASSAGQGHPYEQYF.

This chain joins TRBV5-1 and TRBJ2-5; D gene unclear. Trimming cost V 0 bases and J 6 bases, with 9 bases left between them. In germline, CDR1 is SGHRS, CDR2 YFSETQ. The CDR3 contains 13 residues. CDR3 nucleotides: TGCGCCAGCAGCTTGGTTGCAGAACAGACCCAGTACTTC. It specifies CASSLVAEQTQYF.

V is TRBV9 and J is TRBJ2-1; 8 nucleotides match TRBD2. Trimming removed 4 bases from V and 13 bases from J; junction bases left unmatched: 16. CDR3 length: 15 amino acids. Germline-derived CDR1 and CDR2 are SGDLS and YYNGEE. DNA for the CDR3: TGTGCCAGCAGCCCCACACCTTCAGCGGGAGAGACCCAGTTCTTC. Residues: CASSPTPSAGETQFF. The entire variable domain, with the rest obtained from reference TRBV9 and TRBJ2-1, is as follows: DSGVTQTPKHLITATGQRVTLRCSPRSGDLSVYWYQQSLDQGLQFLIQYYNGEERAKGNILERFSAQQFPDLHSELNLSSLELGDSALYFCASSPTPSAGETQFFGPGTRLTVL.

This clone was seen just once. This chain uses TRBV28 with TRBJ2-7; TRBD1 agrees at 10 bases. Germline V lookup: CDR1 MDHEN, CDR2 SYDVKM. This CDR3 contains 16 residues. Trimming took 6 bases from V and 5 from J; bases not matched to a gene: 13. The CDR3 DNA reads TGTGCCAGCAGCGGGCGAGGGACAGGGGCTTTCGACGAGCAGTACTTC. It encodes CASSGRGTGAFDEQYF.

The rearrangement uses TRBV4-2 and TRBJ2-1; 8 bases fit TRBD2. CDR1 LGHNA and CDR2 YNFKEQ come from the germline V gene. The trim removed 3 bases at V and 6 bases at J, leaving 13 bases unmatched. The CDR3 has 17 amino acids. This chain's CDR3 is CASSHLVPKREINEQFF. The CDR3 nucleotides are TGTGCCAGCAGCCATCTCGTTCCGAAGCGGGAGATCAATGAGCAGTTCTTC.

This chain joins TRBV6-1 and TRBJ1-4; 7 nucleotides match TRBD1. V lost 7 bases and J lost 7; bases outside the gene matches: 6. The CDR3 sequence is 13 residues long. Germline CDR1 reads MNHNS; CDR2 reads SASEGT. In DNA, the CDR3 is TGTGCCAGCACACAGGGGCATGGTGAAAAACTGTTTTTT. This codes for CASTQGHGEKLFF.